The 16 T cell receptor beta chains below were found in one sample sequenced in a study of human T cells and chemical hapten exposure (dated by TCRdb to about 2021). The time point tag for this specimen amounts to: healthy volunteer bleed at 2 weeks. Unfractionated whole blood was collected in Tempus Blood RNA tubes, and total RNA was extracted from that blood. Library construction relied on RACE. Sequencer: NextSeq 500. TCRdb reanalyzed the raw reads on its own, using fastp at Q25 for trimming and MiXCR for clone calling, and kept in-frame beta chains. Every CDR3 protein is listed once, alongside the most common genes and DNA of its rows. Within this sample are around 130,000 distinct CDR3 sequences, with 9% to 10% of them counted one time only. The ten most abundant clones make up 1.5% to 2% of the sample. The source material was whole blood. The receptors were sampled from a male donor in good health. Some clones in this sample may be carry-over from other donors' samples.

J is TRBJ2-6 and V is TRBV5-5, with TRBD2 as a possible D gene (5 bases). Germline CDR1 reads SGHKS; CDR2 reads YYEKEE (reference sequence). V was shortened by 4 bases and J by 0 bases, with 17 bases between the two germline ends. CDR3 length: 18 amino acids. DNA of the CDR3: TGTGCCAGCAGCCCTTCCGGACTGACCAGCTCTGGGGCCAACGTCCTGACTTTC. Its translation: CASSPSGLTSSGANVLTF.

A few counts support this clonotype. The chain combines TRBV7-2 with TRBJ2-3; a possible D gene is TRBD1 (6 bases). CDR1 is SGHTA, CDR2 FQGNSA, per germline. V was clipped by 4 bases and J by 2 bases, with 16 bases between them. This CDR3 has 16 amino acids. The CDR3 here is CASSYRDIPTTDTQYF. DNA for the CDR3: TGTGCCAGCAGCTACCGGGACATCCCCACCACAGATACGCAGTATTTT.

The chain carries TRBV2 and TRBJ1-3; unclear D gene. CDR1 and CDR2 from the germline V gene are SNHLY and FYNNEI. Trimming removed 1 base at V and 3 bases at J, with 7 bases between. The CDR3 length is 14 residues. This CDR3 is CASSEVGYGNTIYF. The CDR3 DNA follows: TGTGCCAGCAGTGAAGTAGGGTATGGAAACACCATATATTTT. Supplemented by reference TRBV2 and TRBJ1-3, the full variable domain reads EPEVTQTPSHQVTQMGQEVILRCVPISNHLYFYWYRQILGQKVEFLVSFYNNEISEKSEIFDDQFSVERPDGSNFTLKIRSTKLEDSAMYFCASSEVGYGNTIYFGEGSWLTVV.

In this sample, this clonotype turned up many times. V usage is TRBV7-2 and J usage is TRBJ1-1, with 7 bases fitting TRBD1. The CDR3 sequence is 15 residues long. The V and J ends lost 1 base and 4 bases, in that order; junction bases with no gene match: 6. The germline V gene encodes CDR1 SGHTA and CDR2 FQGNSA. Here the CDR3 reads CASSLGDRDSTEAFF. CDR3 nucleotide sequence: TGTGCCAGCAGCTTAGGCGACAGGGATTCCACTGAAGCTTTCTTT.

The chain is built from TRBV6-6 and TRBJ2-7; 7 bases fit TRBD1. This CDR3 is 15 amino acids long. Germline CDR1 MNHNY, CDR2 SVGAGI (reference sequence). The trim removed 6 bases at V and 7 bases at J, leaving 15 bases unmatched. CDR3 amino acids: CASRPPGQETGEQYF. In nucleotides, the CDR3 is TGTGCCAGCAGGCCACCCGGACAGGAAACGGGAGAGCAGTACTTC.

The genes are TRBV5-1 and TRBJ2-3; 13 bases match TRBD2. The ends lost 0 bases at V and 4 bases at J; junction bases unmatched: 14. The CDR3 totals 20 residues. Germline V gene sequence: CDR1 SGHRS, CDR2 YFSETQ. CDR3 nucleotide sequence: TGCGCCAGCAGCTTGGTACCAACTAGCGGGGGGGCCTCTGATCCAGATACGCAGTATTTT. Amino acids: CASSLVPTSGGASDPDTQYF.

The gene calls are TRBV18 and TRBJ2-3; D call uncertain. The CDR3 loop spans 14 amino acids. The V gene lost 0 bases and the J gene lost 0 bases, with 4 bases spanning the gap. Germline-derived CDR1 and CDR2 are KGHSH and LQKENI. CDR3: CASSPPLSTDTQYF. CDR3 bases: TGTGCCAGCTCACCACCGCTCAGCACAGATACGCAGTATTTT.

The chain is built from TRBV30 and TRBJ2-2; D remains unclear. The CDR3 has 13 amino acids. Deletions cut 4 bases from V and 2 bases from J, with 8 bases between. Looked up from germline, CDR1 is GTSNPN and CDR2 is SVGIG (reference sequence). CDR3 residues: CAWTNLNTGELFF. In DNA, the CDR3 is TGTGCCTGGACTAACCTTAACACCGGGGAGCTGTTTTTT.

This clonotype was seen a few times. The chain recombines TRBV6-1 with TRBJ1-1, with D hard to call. There are 14 residues in the CDR3. CDR1 is MNHNS and CDR2 is SASEGT in the germline V gene. The V gene lost 3 bases and the J gene lost 3 bases, with 11 bases spanning the gap. This chain's CDR3 is CASSEWVRDTEAFF. CDR3 sequence (DNA): TGTGCCAGCAGTGAGTGGGTCCGGGACACTGAAGCTTTCTTT.

This chain uses TRBV7-9 with TRBJ2-3; D not resolved. Per the germline V gene, CDR1 is SEHNR and CDR2 is FQNEAQ (reference sequence). There are 14 residues in the CDR3. Trimming took 1 base from V and 1 from J, leaving 6 bases between them. CDR3 sequence: CASSLGVGTDTQYF. CDR3 sequence (DNA): TGTGCCAGCAGCTTAGGGGTGGGCACAGATACGCAGTATTTT.

This clonotype was picked up a small number of times. CDR3 in amino acids: CSARDLGSGNTIYF. In DNA, the CDR3 is TGCAGTGCTAGAGATCTAGGGAGTGGAAACACCATATATTTT. The rearrangement uses TRBV20-1 and TRBJ1-3; D ambiguous. Germline V lookup: CDR1 DFQATT, CDR2 SNEGSKA (reference sequence). V lost 0 bases and J lost 3, with 9 bases in between. The CDR3 covers 14 residues.

In its sample, this clonotype was seen a few times. The chain is built from TRBV29-1 and TRBJ2-1, with 9 bases fitting TRBD2. The CDR3 length is 14 residues. CDR1 and CDR2 (germline): SQVTM, ANQGSEA. J gave up 7 bases and V 1 base, and 5 bases lay outside the gene matches. The DNA of the CDR3 is TGCAGCGTTGAAGGGTCGAGCGGGGGGAATGAGCAGTTCTTC. This sequence encodes CSVEGSSGGNEQFF.

This clonotype was seen repeatedly, ten times or more. This sequence joins TRBV18 and TRBJ1-1; D remains ambiguous. With 0 bases removed from V and 1 base from J, the gap between germline ends came to 9 bases. CDR1 is KGHSH, CDR2 LQKENI, per germline. CDR3 length: 15 residues. The CDR3 DNA reads TGTGCCAGCTCACCACCGGCGGGCCAGAACACTGAAGCTTTCTTT. Translated: CASSPPAGQNTEAFF.

The chain carries TRBV5-1 and TRBJ2-1, with D perhaps given as TRBD1 or TRBD2 (7 bases each). This CDR3 is 17 amino acids long. V was pared by 6 bases and J by 0 bases, with 19 bases between. In germline, CDR1 is SGHRS, CDR2 YFSETQ. The CDR3 DNA sequence: TGCGCCAGCATCCCAGGGGGGGCGGGAAGCTCCTACAATGAGCAGTTCTTC. Its protein product is CASIPGGAGSSYNEQFF.

This clonotype was counted between two and nine times. The rearrangement joins TRBV12-3 or TRBV12-4 to TRBJ2-2; tentatively, D is TRBD1 (6 bases). CDR3 length equals 13 residues. V lost 9 bases to trimming and J lost 2 bases, with 10 bases between them. The CDR3 reads CARPGQNTGELFF. CDR3 in DNA: TGTGCCAGACCGGGACAAAACACCGGGGAGCTGTTTTTT.

As regards this clonotype: At one of its ends the junction is not consistent with the germline gene, which may arise from a read error. The chain links TRBV5-4 to TRBJ1-6; 7 nucleotides align to TRBD1. The CDR3 contains 18 residues. Per germline, CDR1 SGHNT and CDR2 YYREEE (reference sequence). CDR3 nucleotide sequence: TGTGTCAGCAGCGCCGCCGAGTTGGGGACAGATAGTTATTCACCCCTCCACTTT. This gives the protein CVSSAAELGTDSYSPLHF.